These T cell receptor beta chains were read from a single sample in a study of T cells in Graves' hyperthyroidism and ophthalmopathy. TCRdb processed the multiplex PCR reads anew with MiXCR; each CDR3 protein has one entry. The sample lists about 600,000 distinct CDR3 sequences, approximately 15% occurring once. The source material was blood. The receptors were gathered from a woman aged 40 to 50 with Graves' ophthalmopathy. Both conserved end residues are part of each CDR3. The D gene is left open where the match is weak. Not all rows give a size; the values are once, few, many and, for expanded clones, a class.

medium-sized,-,TRBJ2-7,TRBV2,TGTGCCAGCACTTTCGACAGGCAGAGCTCCTACGAGCAGTACTTC,CASTFDRQSSYEQYF
many,-,TRBJ2-7,TRBV7-9,TGTGCCAGCTCACCAAGGTCGAGCTACGAGCAGTACTTC,CASSPRSSYEQYF
many,-,TRBJ2-3,TRBV7-8,TGTGCCAGCAGCTTAGACGGAAGCACAGATACGCAGTATTTT,CASSLDGSTDTQYF
-,-,TRBJ1-2,TRBV12-3/TRBV12-4,TGTGCCAGCAGCTCACAGGGAATGCCCTATGGCTACACCTTC,CASSSQGMPYGYTF
many,-,TRBJ1-5,TRBV6-1,TGTGCCAGCTCTAGCCCGGACGGGAACAATCAGCCCCAGCATTTT,CASSSPDGNNQPQHF
few,-,TRBJ1-6,TRBV15,TGTGCCACCAGCAGAGTCAGGAACGTTAAGCTCCCTTCACCCCTCCACTTT,CATSRVRNVKLPSPLHF
-,-,TRBJ2-3,TRBV6-1,TGTGCCAGCAGTCGGAAAGGCACCAATACGCAGTATTTT,CASSRKGTNTQYF
-,-,TRBJ1-2,TRBV10-3,TGTGCCATCAGTGAAAGGTCCATTGGCTACACCTTC,CAISERSIGYTF
-,TRBD2,TRBJ2-5,TRBV15,TGTGCCACCAGCTTGCCGACTAGCGGGGGGAAGACCCAGTACTTC,CATSLPTSGGKTQYF
few,TRBD1,TRBJ2-5,TRBV7-6,TGTGCCAGCAGCCGGGGACAGCTAAGCCAAGAGACCCAGTACTTC,CASSRGQLSQETQYF
many,-,TRBJ1-1,TRBV11-3,TGTGCCAGCAGCCCCCAGAGCATGAACACTGAAGCTTTCTTT,CASSPQSMNTEAFF
many,-,TRBJ1-5,TRBV12-3/TRBV12-4,TGTGCCAGCAGTAAGGACACCCCGGGTCAGCCCCAGCATTTT,CASSKDTPGQPQHF
few,-,TRBJ2-4,TRBV3-1,TGTGCCAGCAGCCAAGACCAAAACATTCAGTGCTTC,CASSQDQNIQCF
-,-,TRBJ1-1,TRBV12-3/TRBV12-4,TGTGCCAGCAGTTCCTCAGGGGCAGAGAACACTGAAGCTTTCTTT,CASSSSGAENTEAFF
many,-,TRBJ2-1,TRBV7-9,TGTGCCAGCACCTTTTCAGGGGACAATGAGCAGTTCTTC,CASTFSGDNEQFF
few,-,TRBJ2-5,TRBV20-1,TGCAGTGCCTACTATTCCGGGGCCACCCAGTACTTC,CSAYYSGATQYF
-,-,TRBJ1-4,TRBV20-1,TGCAGTGCTAGAGATCAAAGACAGTGGGAGGAAAAACTGTTTTTT,CSARDQRQWEEKLFF
many,TRBD2,TRBJ2-3,TRBV5-1,TGCGCCAGCAGCTATGAGAGACTAGCGGACAGCACAGATACGCAGTATTTT,CASSYERLADSTDTQYF
-,TRBD2,TRBJ2-1,TRBV18,TGTGCCAGCTCATCAATAGCGGGGGGCAGTTATGAGCAGTTCTTC,CASSSIAGGSYEQFF
many,TRBD1,TRBJ1-4,TRBV28,TGTGCCAGCCGAACAGGGGGCGCAACTAATGAAAAACTGTTTTTT,CASRTGGATNEKLFF
-,-,TRBJ2-3,TRBV2,TGTGCCAGCAGTGGGAACCCCACAGATACGCAGTATTTT,CASSGNPTDTQYF
-,TRBD2,TRBJ2-1,TRBV7-3,TGTGCCAGCAGCTTAGACGGGACTAGCGGGGGGGTGGTGCGGTTCTTC,CASSLDGTSGGVVRFF